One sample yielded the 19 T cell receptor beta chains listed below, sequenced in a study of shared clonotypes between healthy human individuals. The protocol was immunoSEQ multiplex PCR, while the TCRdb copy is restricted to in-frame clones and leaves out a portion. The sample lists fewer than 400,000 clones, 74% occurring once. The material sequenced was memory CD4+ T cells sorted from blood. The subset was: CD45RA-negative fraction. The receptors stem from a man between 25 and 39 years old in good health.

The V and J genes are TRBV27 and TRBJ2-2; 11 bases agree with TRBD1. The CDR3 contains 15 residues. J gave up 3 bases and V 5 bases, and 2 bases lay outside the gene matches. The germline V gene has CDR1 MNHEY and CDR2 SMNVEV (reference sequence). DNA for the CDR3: TGTGCCAGCAGTGGACAGGGGGCGCACACCGGGGAGCTGTTTTTT. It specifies CASSGQGAHTGELFF.

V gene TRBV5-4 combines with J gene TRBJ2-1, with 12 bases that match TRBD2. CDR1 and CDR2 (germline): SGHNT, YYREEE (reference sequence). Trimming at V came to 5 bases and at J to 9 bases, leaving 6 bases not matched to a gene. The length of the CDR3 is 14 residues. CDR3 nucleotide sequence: TGTGCCAGCAGAGGGACTAGCGGGCGGGCTGAGCAGTTCTTC. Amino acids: CASRGTSGRAEQFF.

CDR3 DNA: TGCGCCAGCAGCCGAAAAAACGAGGCGCAGTTCTTC. This translates into CASSRKNEAQFF. The chain employs TRBV5-1 and TRBJ2-1; D gene ambiguous. The CDR3 covers 12 residues. The germline gives CDR1 SGHRS, CDR2 YFSETQ. The V end was cut by 4 bases, the J end by 12 bases, with 14 bases between.

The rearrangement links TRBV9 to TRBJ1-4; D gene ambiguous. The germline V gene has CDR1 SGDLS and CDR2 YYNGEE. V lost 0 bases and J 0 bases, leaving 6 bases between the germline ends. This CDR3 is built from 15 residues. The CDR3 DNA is TGTGCCAGCAGCGTAGGTTGGGCAACTAATGAAAAACTGTTTTTT. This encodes CASSVGWATNEKLFF.

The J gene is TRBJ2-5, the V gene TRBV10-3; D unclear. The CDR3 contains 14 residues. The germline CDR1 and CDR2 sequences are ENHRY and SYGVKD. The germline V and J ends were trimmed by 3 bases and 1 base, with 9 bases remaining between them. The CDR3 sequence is CAISDWAVQETQYF. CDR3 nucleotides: TGTGCCATCAGTGATTGGGCAGTCCAAGAGACCCAGTACTTC.

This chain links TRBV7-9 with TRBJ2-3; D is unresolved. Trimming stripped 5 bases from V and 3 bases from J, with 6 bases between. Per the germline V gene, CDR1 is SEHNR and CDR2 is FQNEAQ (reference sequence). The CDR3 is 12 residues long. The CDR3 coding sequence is TGTGCCAGCAGCCTATATACAGATACGCAGTATTTT. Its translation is CASSLYTDTQYF. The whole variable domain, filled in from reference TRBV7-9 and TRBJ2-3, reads DTGVSQNPRHKITKRGQNVTFRCDPISEHNRLYWYRQTLGQGPEFLTYFQNEAQLEKSRLLSDRFSAERPKGSFSTLEIQRTEQGDSAMYLCASSLYTDTQYFGPGTRLTVL.

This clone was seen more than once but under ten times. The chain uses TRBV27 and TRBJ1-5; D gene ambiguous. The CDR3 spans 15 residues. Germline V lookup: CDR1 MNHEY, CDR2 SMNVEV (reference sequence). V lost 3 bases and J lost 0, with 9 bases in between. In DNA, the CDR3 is TGTGCCAGCAGTTTTGGAAGGAATAGCAATCAGCCCCAGCATTTT. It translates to CASSFGRNSNQPQHF.

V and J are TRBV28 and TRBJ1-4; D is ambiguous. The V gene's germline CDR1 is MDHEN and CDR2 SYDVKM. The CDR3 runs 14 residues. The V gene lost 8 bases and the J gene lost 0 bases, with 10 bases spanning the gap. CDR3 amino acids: CASAGISTNEKLFF. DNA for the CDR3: TGTGCCAGCGCCGGGATATCAACTAATGAAAAACTGTTTTTT.

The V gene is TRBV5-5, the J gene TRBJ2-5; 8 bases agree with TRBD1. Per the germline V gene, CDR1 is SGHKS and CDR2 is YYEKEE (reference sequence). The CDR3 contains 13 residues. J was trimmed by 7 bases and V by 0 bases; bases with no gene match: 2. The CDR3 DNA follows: TGTGCCAGCAGCTTGGCACAGGGGGGGACCCAGTACTTC. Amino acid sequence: CASSLAQGGTQYF.

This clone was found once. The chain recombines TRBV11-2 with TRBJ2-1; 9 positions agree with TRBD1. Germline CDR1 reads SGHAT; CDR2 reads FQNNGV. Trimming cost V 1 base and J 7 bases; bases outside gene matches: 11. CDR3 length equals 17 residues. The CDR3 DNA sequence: TGTGCCAGCAGCTTAGCGGGGCCGGGACAGGGCAGAAATGAGCAGTTCTTC. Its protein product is CASSLAGPGQGRNEQFF.

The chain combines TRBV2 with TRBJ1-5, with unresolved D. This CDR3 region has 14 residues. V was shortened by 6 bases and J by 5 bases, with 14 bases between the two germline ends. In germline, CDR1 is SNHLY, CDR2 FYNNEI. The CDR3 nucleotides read TGTGCCAGCAGAAGGGTGGAGCTCGATCAGCCCCAGCATTTT. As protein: CASRRVELDQPQHF.

CDR3 nucleotide sequence: TGTGCCAGTTCTCTCCTACAGGGAAACACCATATATTTT. The encoded protein is CASSLLQGNTIYF. The chain recombines TRBV19 with TRBJ1-3; D gene unclear. The CDR3 consists of 13 residues. Germline values: CDR1 LNHDA, CDR2 SQIVND (reference sequence). The V end lost 8 bases, the J end lost 4 bases, and 12 bases lay between the germline ends.

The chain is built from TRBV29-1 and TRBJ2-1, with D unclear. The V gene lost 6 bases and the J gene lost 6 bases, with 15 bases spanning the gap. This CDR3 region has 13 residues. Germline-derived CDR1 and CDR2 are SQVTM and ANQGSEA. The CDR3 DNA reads TGCAGCGTAGGACCCACACCAGGCAATGAGCAGTTCTTC. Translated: CSVGPTPGNEQFF.

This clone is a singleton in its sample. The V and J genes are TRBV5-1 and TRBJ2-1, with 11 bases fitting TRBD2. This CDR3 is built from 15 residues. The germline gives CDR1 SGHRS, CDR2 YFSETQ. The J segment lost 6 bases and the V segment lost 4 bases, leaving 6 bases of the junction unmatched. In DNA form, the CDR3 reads TGCGCCAGCAGCCCTCAGACTAGCGGGGTCAATGAGCAGTTCTTC. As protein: CASSPQTSGVNEQFF. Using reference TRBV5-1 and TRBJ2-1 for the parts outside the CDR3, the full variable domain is KAGVTQTPRYLIKTRGQQVTLSCSPISGHRSVSWYQQTPGQGLQFLFEYFSETQRNKGNFPGRFSGRQFSNSRSEMNVSTLELGDSALYLCASSPQTSGVNEQFFGPGTRLTVL.

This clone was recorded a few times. The CDR3 DNA sequence: TGTGCCAGCAGTTTACTGGGGACACGGTACTTC. Translated, it gives CASSLLGTRYF. V usage is TRBV28 and J usage is TRBJ2-7, with TRBD1 as a possible D gene (6 bases). The V gene's germline CDR1 is MDHEN and CDR2 SYDVKM. The CDR3 has 11 residues. Trimming cost V 2 bases and J 12 bases, with 11 bases left between them.

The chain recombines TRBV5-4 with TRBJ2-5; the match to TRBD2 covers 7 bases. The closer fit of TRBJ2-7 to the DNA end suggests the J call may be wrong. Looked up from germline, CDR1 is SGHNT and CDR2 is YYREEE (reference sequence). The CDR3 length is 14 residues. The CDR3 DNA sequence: TGTGCCAGCAGCCTCAGCGGGATCCCCTACGAGCAGTACTTC. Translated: CASSLSGIPYEQYF.

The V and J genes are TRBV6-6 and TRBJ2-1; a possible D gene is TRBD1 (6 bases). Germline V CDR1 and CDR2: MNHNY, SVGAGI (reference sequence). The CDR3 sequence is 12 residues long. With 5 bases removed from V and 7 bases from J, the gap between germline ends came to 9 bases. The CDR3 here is CASSTGWNEQFF. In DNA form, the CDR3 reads TGTGCCAGCAGTACAGGGTGGAATGAGCAGTTCTTC.

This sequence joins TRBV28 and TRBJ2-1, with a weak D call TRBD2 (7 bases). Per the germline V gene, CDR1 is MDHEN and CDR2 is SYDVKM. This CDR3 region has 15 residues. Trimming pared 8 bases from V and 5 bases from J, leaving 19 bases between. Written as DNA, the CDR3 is TGTGCCAGCCGCTCGGGGGCTAGCGGCCACAATGAGCAGTTCTTC. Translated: CASRSGASGHNEQFF.

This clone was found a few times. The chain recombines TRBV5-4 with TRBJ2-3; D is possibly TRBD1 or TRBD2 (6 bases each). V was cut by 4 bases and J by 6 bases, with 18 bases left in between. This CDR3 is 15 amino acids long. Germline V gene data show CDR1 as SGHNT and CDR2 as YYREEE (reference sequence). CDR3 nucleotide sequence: TGTGCCAGCAGCCAACCGGGGGCGGGGATGGATACGCAGTATTTT. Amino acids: CASSQPGAGMDTQYF.